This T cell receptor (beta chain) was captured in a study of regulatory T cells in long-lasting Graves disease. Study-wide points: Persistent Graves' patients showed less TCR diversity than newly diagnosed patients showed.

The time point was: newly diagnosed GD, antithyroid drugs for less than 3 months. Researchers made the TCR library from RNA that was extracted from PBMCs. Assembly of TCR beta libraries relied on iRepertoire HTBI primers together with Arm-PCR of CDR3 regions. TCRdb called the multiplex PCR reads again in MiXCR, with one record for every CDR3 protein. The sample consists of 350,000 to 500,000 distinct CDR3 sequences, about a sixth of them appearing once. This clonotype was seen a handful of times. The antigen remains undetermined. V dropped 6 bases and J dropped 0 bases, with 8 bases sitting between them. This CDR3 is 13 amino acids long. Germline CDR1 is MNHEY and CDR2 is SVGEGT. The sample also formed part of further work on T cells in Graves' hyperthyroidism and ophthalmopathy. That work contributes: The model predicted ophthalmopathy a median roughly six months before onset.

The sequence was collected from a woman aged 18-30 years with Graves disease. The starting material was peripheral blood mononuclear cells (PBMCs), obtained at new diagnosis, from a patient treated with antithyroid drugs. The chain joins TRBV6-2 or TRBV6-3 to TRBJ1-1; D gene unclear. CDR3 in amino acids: CASSEKVNTEAFF. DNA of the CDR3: TGTGCCAGCAGCGAGAAAGTGAACACTGAAGCTTTCTTT.